This T cell receptor beta chain is drawn from a study of identical twins. Study results and limitations: Potential partial confounding of zero-insertion analyses by invariant MAIT and iNKT cells was noted. Some out-of-frame alpha sequences were shared by twins, and these showed excess low generation probability.

This CDR3 spans 15 amino acids. Unmatched junction bases numbered 3, after V lost 0 bases and J lost 5 bases. Germline values: CDR1 SEHNR, CDR2 FQNEAQ (reference sequence). Healthy Caucasians alone served as donors. MiXCR was run by TCRdb on the 5' RACE reads, yielding one entry per CDR3 protein. Of about 430,000 distinct CDR3 sequences in the sample, 18% were seen once. This clonotype was counted a few times. The antigen remains undetermined. The chain employs TRBV7-9 and TRBJ2-1; TRBD2 matches 8 bases. The TCR was taken from a man over 45 in good health. Source material: naive T cells sorted from blood. The DNA of the CDR3 is TGTGCCAGCAGCTTAGCGGGACTAGAGAACAATGAGCAGTTCTTC. The encoded protein is CASSLAGLENNEQFF.